This passage covers 15 T cell receptor beta chains from one sample sequenced in a study of control samples from healthy donors and cancer patients. Profiling relied on immunoSEQ multiplex PCR, and the TCRdb table lists in-frame clones only, not all of them. The table has 200,000 to 250,000 clones, about 95% seen once. Sequencing was carried out using blood. The receptors shown here come from a man aged 45 to 65 in good health.

The chain has TRBV5-4 and TRBJ1-2; 7 bases agree with TRBD1. The V segment lost 0 bases and the J segment 4 bases; nucleotides outside the gene matches: 12. Germline CDR1 reads SGHNT; CDR2 reads YYREEE (reference sequence). This CDR3 has 17 residues. The CDR3 protein is CASSLGFQDRDGYGYTF. CDR3 sequence (DNA): TGTGCCAGCAGCTTGGGGTTTCAAGACAGGGACGGCTATGGCTACACCTTC.

CDR3 loop: CASAFRGTSGRSGKTQYF. CDR3 DNA: TGTGCCAGCGCCTTTCGGGGGACTAGCGGACGAAGTGGAAAGACCCAGTACTTC. The chain links TRBV27 to TRBJ2-5, with 11 bases lining up with TRBD2. Germline CDR1 reads MNHEY; CDR2 reads SMNVEV (reference sequence). J was trimmed by 6 bases and V by 8 bases; bases with no gene match: 20. The CDR3 extends over 18 amino acids.

The chain has TRBV9 and TRBJ1-3; 8 positions agree with TRBD1. Trimming cost V 0 bases and J 6 bases; bases outside gene matches: 5. The CDR3 runs 15 residues. CDR1 and CDR2 from the germline V gene are SGDLS and YYNGEE. CDR3 in DNA: TGTGCCAGCAGCGTAGGGACAGGGTTTGTAAACACCATATATTTT. It yields the protein CASSVGTGFVNTIYF.

The chain recombines TRBV6-4 with TRBJ2-1, with 11 bases fitting TRBD2. This CDR3 is 15 amino acids long. Germline CDR1 MRHNA, CDR2 SNTAGT. V was pared by 4 bases and J by 9 bases, with 8 bases of the junction left unmatched. Written as DNA, the CDR3 is TGTGCCAGCAGTGTAGGGGCTAGCGGGGGGAGTGAGCAGTTCTTC. This translates into CASSVGASGGSEQFF.

The V call is TRBV27, the J call TRBJ1-6, with D possibly being TRBD1 (5 bases). CDR3 length: 11 amino acids. Germline loops: CDR1 MNHEY, CDR2 SMNVEV (reference sequence). The germline V and J ends were trimmed by 8 bases and 14 bases, with 13 bases remaining between them. CDR3 region: CASLWAGALHF. CDR3 nucleotides: TGTGCCAGCTTGTGGGCGGGGGCCCTCCACTTT.

The V and J genes are TRBV9 and TRBJ2-1; 14 nucleotides agree with TRBD2. The length of the CDR3 is 16 residues. CDR1 SGDLS and CDR2 YYNGEE come from the germline V gene. V lost 3 bases and J lost 9; bases outside the gene matches: 8. CDR3 sequence (DNA): TGTGCCAGCAGCGCCCTGACTAGCGGGGGGGCAGGTGAGCAGTTCTTC. This encodes CASSALTSGGAGEQFF.

This clone showed up just once. The chain uses TRBV10-3 and TRBJ2-6, with D perhaps TRBD1 or TRBD2 (6 bases each). Trimming shortened V by 11 bases and J by 2 bases, and 22 bases separated the two germline ends. The CDR3 totals 17 residues. From germline, CDR1 is ENHRY and CDR2 SYGVKD. The CDR3 protein is CAVNREREVAGANVLTF. The CDR3 DNA sequence: TGTGCCGTCAACAGGGAGAGGGAGGTAGCTGGGGCCAACGTCCTGACTTTC.

V usage is TRBV29-1 and J usage is TRBJ2-1; D is ambiguous. Looked up from germline, CDR1 is SQVTM and CDR2 is ANQGSEA. The CDR3 has 13 residues. The germline V and J ends were trimmed by 7 bases and 8 bases, with 18 bases remaining between them. This CDR3 reads CSALETGRDEQFF. CDR3 DNA sequence: TGCAGCGCGCTGGAAACGGGTAGGGATGAGCAGTTCTTC.

The chain recombines TRBV10-3 with TRBJ1-2, with 10 bases lining up with TRBD1. The trim removed 7 bases at V and 0 bases at J, leaving 8 bases unmatched. The CDR3 loop spans 16 amino acids. Germline lookup yields CDR1 ENHRY and CDR2 SYGVKD. The CDR3 DNA follows: TGTGCCATCACCATAGGAGGACAGGGGGCTAACTATGGCTACACCTTC. It specifies CAITIGGQGANYGYTF.

The chain employs TRBV10-3 and TRBJ1-1; D call uncertain. Trimming took 3 bases from V and 8 from J, leaving 13 bases between them. The CDR3 has 13 residues. In germline, CDR1 is ENHRY, CDR2 SYGVKD. The CDR3 nucleotides are TGTGCCATCAGTGATCCCACAGACCTGGAAGCTTTCTTT. It yields the protein CAISDPTDLEAFF.

J is TRBJ1-1 and V is TRBV15, with 7 bases fitting TRBD1. CDR1 LNHNV and CDR2 YYDKDF come from the germline V gene (reference sequence). The CDR3 length is 14 residues. V dropped 4 bases and J dropped 5; count of bases not matched to a gene: 7. Written as DNA, the CDR3 is TGTGCCACCAGCAACGAAAACAGGGGAACTGAAGCTTTCTTT. This codes for CATSNENRGTEAFF.

The gene calls are TRBV5-1 and TRBJ1-4, with D perhaps TRBD1 (5 bases). The germline CDR1 and CDR2 sequences are SGHRS and YFSETQ. The germline V and J ends were trimmed by 0 bases and 4 bases, with 7 bases remaining between them. CDR3 length: 14 residues. The CDR3 DNA reads TGCGCCAGCAGCTTGGGGGGGAATAATGAAAAACTGTTTTTT. Its translation is CASSLGGNNEKLFF.

The chain links TRBV6-5 to TRBJ2-2; no definite D call. CDR1 is MNHEY and CDR2 is SVGAGI in the germline V gene. Between the trimmed V and J ends, which lost 2 bases and 5 bases, there was a span of 12 bases. The CDR3 totals 15 residues. CDR3 DNA: TGTGCCAGCAGTTACGACAACCCAAGGACCGGGGAGCTGTTTTTT. Translated: CASSYDNPRTGELFF.

This clone was seen just once. The chain recombines TRBV12-3 or TRBV12-4 with TRBJ2-2; D unclear. CDR3 size: 13 residues. Trimming removed 3 bases from V and 4 bases from J, with 6 bases in between. The CDR3 loop is CASSFAATGELFF. CDR3 sequence (DNA): TGTGCCAGCAGTTTCGCCGCCACCGGGGAGCTGTTTTTT.

The rearrangement uses TRBV5-1 and TRBJ1-4, with a tentative D call TRBD1 (5 bases). Between the trimmed V and J ends, which lost 5 bases and 5 bases, there was a span of 10 bases. This CDR3 is 13 amino acids long. Germline assignment: CDR1 SGHRS and CDR2 YFSETQ. The CDR3 loop is CASRPTANEKLFF. The CDR3 DNA is TGCGCCAGCAGACCGACAGCCAATGAAAAACTGTTTTTT.